These 19 T cell receptor beta chains were all obtained from the same sample, sequenced in a study of T cells after yellow fever vaccination. TCRdb itself ran the 5' RACE reads through MiXCR, one entry per CDR3 protein. Seen here are more than 200,000 distinct CDR3 sequences, approximately 3.8% observed once, and the top ten hold under 20%. This sample comprised PBMCs, obtained 15 days after the yellow fever booster vaccination. The receptors originated from a man aged 18 to 29 who received the YFV17D yellow fever vaccine.

This clonotype was found many times. The chain couples TRBV7-9 to TRBJ2-1; perhaps D is TRBD1 or TRBD2 (7 bases each). Per the germline V gene, CDR1 is SEHNR and CDR2 is FQNEAQ (reference sequence). This CDR3 comprises 14 residues. V gave up 5 bases and J gave up 6 bases, with 14 bases separating them. CDR3 loop: CASSTQGGINEQFF. CDR3 in DNA: TGTGCCAGCAGCACCCAGGGGGGGATCAATGAGCAGTTCTTC.

This clonotype came up a few times. This chain joins TRBV7-2 and TRBJ1-2; D is perhaps TRBD1 (5 bases). Trimming shortened V by 5 bases and J by 0 bases, and 22 bases separated the two germline ends. Per the germline V gene, CDR1 is SGHTA and CDR2 is FQGNSA. The CDR3 is 18 amino acids. CDR3 residues: CASSPPGPDSESNYGYTF. The CDR3 DNA follows: TGTGCCAGCAGCCCCCCTGGACCCGACAGTGAATCTAACTATGGCTACACCTTC.

This clonotype has ten or more counts. The rearrangement links TRBV7-9 to TRBJ1-1, with a tentative D call TRBD1 (5 bases). CDR3 length: 15 residues. Trimming removed 10 bases at V and 4 bases at J, with 22 bases between. CDR1 SEHNR and CDR2 FQNEAQ come from the germline V gene (reference sequence). The CDR3 coding sequence is TGTGCCACCGCGATGTATCGACAGTTTATCACTGAAGCTTTCTTT. Protein sequence: CATAMYRQFITEAFF.

This clonotype occurred many times. The rearrangement links TRBV5-1 to TRBJ2-3; unclear D gene. Trimming removed 3 bases at V and 0 bases at J, with 5 bases between. CDR1 is SGHRS, CDR2 YFSETQ, per germline. The CDR3 length is 13 residues. The CDR3 sequence is CASSSISTDTQYF. The CDR3 DNA follows: TGCGCCAGCAGCTCGATTAGCACAGATACGCAGTATTTT.

This clonotype was picked up many times. The CDR3 bases are TGTGCCAGCAGCCCAGGGGTAGCGGGGGGAAAAGAGACCCAGTACTTC. Its protein product is CASSPGVAGGKETQYF. The chain couples TRBV9 to TRBJ2-5, with 10 nucleotides matching TRBD2. This CDR3 spans 16 amino acids. Trimming cost V 4 bases and J 3 bases; bases outside gene matches: 9. Looked up from germline, CDR1 is SGDLS and CDR2 is YYNGEE.

V is TRBV7-9 and J is TRBJ2-5; tentatively, D is TRBD1 (6 bases). V was trimmed by 6 bases and J by 5 bases, leaving 16 bases between them. The CDR3 length is 14 residues. CDR1 and CDR2 (germline): SEHNR, FQNEAQ (reference sequence). CDR3 sequence: CASRLQGLPETQYF. The CDR3 bases are TGTGCCAGCAGGTTACAGGGTTTACCGGAGACCCAGTACTTC.

Ten or more counts support this clonotype. The chain uses TRBV6-6 and TRBJ2-1; 9 bases fit TRBD2. This CDR3 spans 15 amino acids. CDR1 and CDR2 (germline): MNHNY, SVGAGI (reference sequence). The trim removed 8 bases at V and 4 bases at J, leaving 9 bases unmatched. CDR3 nucleotide sequence: TGTGCCAGCTTTCCGGGACTAGCCGATTACAATGAGCAGTTCTTC. Translated, it gives CASFPGLADYNEQFF.

At least ten counts were recorded for this clonotype. This chain uses TRBV4-2 with TRBJ2-5, with D uncertain. The CDR3 is 12 amino acids. The V gene lost 0 bases and the J gene lost 3 bases, with 2 bases spanning the gap. CDR1 and CDR2 from the germline V gene are LGHNA and YNFKEQ. CDR3 in amino acids: CASSQDEETQYF. CDR3 nucleotide sequence: TGTGCCAGCAGCCAAGACGAAGAGACCCAGTACTTC.

This clonotype has a count of ten or more. This chain uses TRBV2 with TRBJ1-6; a possible D gene is TRBD1 (6 bases). Germline CDR1 reads SNHLY; CDR2 reads FYNNEI. CDR3 length equals 16 residues. V was shortened by 3 bases and J by 0 bases, with 9 bases between the two germline ends. The CDR3 DNA follows: TGTGCCAGCAGTGACAGGGGTAGCTCCTATAATTCACCCCTCCACTTT. Amino acid sequence: CASSDRGSSYNSPLHF. The full variable domain, rest sourced from reference TRBV2 and TRBJ1-6, is EPEVTQTPSHQVTQMGQEVILRCVPISNHLYFYWYRQILGQKVEFLVSFYNNEISEKSEIFDDQFSVERPDGSNFTLKIRSTKLEDSAMYFCASSDRGSSYNSPLHFGNGTRLTVT.

This clonotype came up many times. DNA for the CDR3: TGTGCCAGCAGTTTATTTAGGCAGCCCCAGCATTTT. It specifies CASSLFRQPQHF. This chain connects TRBV12-3 or TRBV12-4 to TRBJ1-5; D remains ambiguous. This CDR3 contains 12 residues. Trimming pared 2 bases from V and 7 bases from J, leaving 6 bases between.

The CDR3: CATGQGGSGANVLTF. CDR3 DNA: TGTGCCACCGGACAGGGGGGTTCTGGGGCCAACGTCCTGACTTTC. The V call is TRBV15, the J call TRBJ2-6; 10 bases agree with TRBD1. Trimming removed 8 bases from V and 1 base from J; junction bases left unmatched: 2. Germline values: CDR1 LNHNV, CDR2 YYDKDF (reference sequence). The CDR3 covers 15 residues. Full variable domain (missing parts from reference TRBV15 and TRBJ2-6): DAMVIQNPRYQVTQFGKPVTLSCSQTLNHNVMYWYQQKSSQAPKLLFHYYDKDFNNEADTPDNFQSRRPNTSFCFLDIRSPGLGDTAMYLCATGQGGSGANVLTFGAGSRLTVL.

The chain has TRBV18 and TRBJ1-1; no firm D call. V shed 2 bases and J shed 5 bases, with 9 bases lying between them. Per germline, CDR1 KGHSH and CDR2 LQKENI. This CDR3 contains 13 residues. Here the CDR3 reads CASSPSERTEAFF. The CDR3 nucleotides are TGTGCCAGCTCACCATCTGAGAGGACTGAAGCTTTCTTT.

This clonotype came up many times. The chain has TRBV28 and TRBJ2-7, with 11 bases fitting TRBD2. Trimming removed 10 bases from V and 3 bases from J; junction bases left unmatched: 5. CDR3 size: 13 residues. Germline V gene lookup returns CDR1 MDHEN and CDR2 SYDVKM. DNA for the CDR3: TGTGCCACCCTAGCGGGGGGCAGCTACGAGCAGTACTTC. Its translation: CATLAGGSYEQYF.

The chain's CDR3 is CASSPRVSGGHSNTGELFF. Written as DNA, the CDR3 is TGTGCCAGCTCACCGCGCGTGAGCGGGGGGCACTCGAACACCGGGGAGCTGTTTTTT. The V and J genes are TRBV18 and TRBJ2-2, with 9 bases fitting TRBD2. Trimming removed 3 bases from V and 0 bases from J; junction bases left unmatched: 11. The CDR3 sequence is 19 residues long. CDR1 and CDR2 from the germline V gene are KGHSH and LQKENI.

This clonotype was seen repeatedly, ten times or more. J is TRBJ2-4 and V is TRBV12-3 or TRBV12-4, with unresolved D. V was cut by 6 bases and J by 1 base, with 16 bases left in between. The CDR3 contains 16 residues. DNA for the CDR3: TGTGCCAGCAGCCAACTTTGGTTGGCGGCCAAAAACATTCAGTACTTC. It specifies CASSQLWLAAKNIQYF.

This chain uses TRBV6-6 with TRBJ1-1; D remains unclear. Germline CDR1 is MNHNY and CDR2 is SVGAGI (reference sequence). The CDR3 spans 12 residues. V lost 8 bases, J lost 1 base, and 8 bases lay in between. The CDR3 is CASRTPNTEAFF. The CDR3 DNA reads as TGTGCCAGCCGTACACCGAACACTGAAGCTTTCTTT.

This clonotype was counted between two and nine times. The rearrangement uses TRBV4-1 and TRBJ1-5, with TRBD1 identical over 9 bases. This CDR3 is built from 17 residues. The J segment lost 7 bases and the V segment lost 3 bases, leaving 13 bases of the junction unmatched. Germline V gene data show CDR1 as MGHRA and CDR2 as YSYEKL. The CDR3 bases are TGCGCCAGCAGCCAGGCACCCGGGACAGGGTATGGGCAGCCCCAGCATTTT. This codes for CASSQAPGTGYGQPQHF.

This clonotype was observed many times. The CDR3 DNA is TGTGCCAGCAGTTCTACGGGGAGTAGGGAGGGAGATGATCAGCCCCAGCATTTT. Translation gives CASSSTGSREGDDQPQHF. This chain uses TRBV12-3 or TRBV12-4 with TRBJ1-5, with no clear D. This CDR3 contains 18 residues. V shed 4 bases and J shed 5 bases, with 24 bases lying between them.

This clonotype has at least ten counts. The chain carries TRBV12-3 or TRBV12-4 and TRBJ1-4; 7 bases agree with TRBD1. This CDR3 is built from 15 residues. V was pared by 2 bases and J by 7 bases, with 7 bases of the junction left unmatched. In DNA, the CDR3 is TGTGCCAGCAGTTTAAGAATCAGGGGGTCTGAAAAACTGTTTTTT. Its protein product is CASSLRIRGSEKLFF.